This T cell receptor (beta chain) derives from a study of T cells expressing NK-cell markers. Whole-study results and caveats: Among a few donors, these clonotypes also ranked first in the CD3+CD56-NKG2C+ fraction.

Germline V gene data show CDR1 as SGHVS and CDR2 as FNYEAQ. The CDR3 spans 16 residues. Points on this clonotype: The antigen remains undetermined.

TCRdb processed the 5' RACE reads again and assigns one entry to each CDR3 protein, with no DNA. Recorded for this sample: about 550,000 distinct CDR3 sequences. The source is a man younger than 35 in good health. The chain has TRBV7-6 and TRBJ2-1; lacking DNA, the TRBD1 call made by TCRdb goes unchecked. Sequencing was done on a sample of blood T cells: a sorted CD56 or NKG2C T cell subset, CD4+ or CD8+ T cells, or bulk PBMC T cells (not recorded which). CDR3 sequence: CASSLAPAGAYNEQFF.